This T cell receptor beta chain was sequenced during a study of shared clonotypes between healthy human individuals. Study at large: Used for every donor were three CD4 naive, three CD4 memory, two CD8 naive and one CD8 memory plate.

This clone was seen once. The V gene's germline CDR1 is MDHEN and CDR2 SYDVKM. The CDR3 consists of 14 residues. V was pared by 5 bases and J by 3 bases, with 13 bases between. An even split of each subset's genomic DNA across several immunoSEQ plates was performed. Profiling relied on immunoSEQ multiplex PCR, and the TCRdb table lists in-frame clones only, not all of them. In the table there are about 2.3 million clones, approximately 93% of which are singletons. Healthy and HIV-negative, the adult donors had no recent acute infections or vaccinations. The chain carries TRBV28 and TRBJ1-2; the D gene is possibly TRBD1 (6 bases). Material: naive CD4+ T cells from PBMCs. Documented subset: CD45RA+ positively selected. This receptor was taken from a man aged 18 to 29 in good health. Some clones in this sample may be carry-over from other donors' samples. CDR3 loop: CASSRQDLYYGYTF. The CDR3 DNA reads as TGTGCCAGCAGTCGACAGGATCTCTACTATGGCTACACCTTC.